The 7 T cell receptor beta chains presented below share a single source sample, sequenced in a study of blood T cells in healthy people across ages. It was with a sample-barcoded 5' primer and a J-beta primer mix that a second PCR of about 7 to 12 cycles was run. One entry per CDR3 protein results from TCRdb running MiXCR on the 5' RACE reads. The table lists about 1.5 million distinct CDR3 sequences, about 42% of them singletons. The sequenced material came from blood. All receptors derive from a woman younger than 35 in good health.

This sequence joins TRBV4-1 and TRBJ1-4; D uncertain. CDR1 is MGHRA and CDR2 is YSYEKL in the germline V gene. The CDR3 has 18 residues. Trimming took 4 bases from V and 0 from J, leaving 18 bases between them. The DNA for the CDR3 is TGCGCCAGCAGCCGAGATTGGGTGGGATTCGCAACTAATGAAAAACTGTTTTTT. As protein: CASSRDWVGFATNEKLFF.

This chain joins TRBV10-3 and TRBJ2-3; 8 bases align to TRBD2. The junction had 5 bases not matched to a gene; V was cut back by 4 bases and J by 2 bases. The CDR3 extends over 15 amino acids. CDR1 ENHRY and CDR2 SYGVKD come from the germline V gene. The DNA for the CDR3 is TGTGCCATCAGTGCGCCGGGGGGGGACACAGATACGCAGTATTTT. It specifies CAISAPGGDTDTQYF.

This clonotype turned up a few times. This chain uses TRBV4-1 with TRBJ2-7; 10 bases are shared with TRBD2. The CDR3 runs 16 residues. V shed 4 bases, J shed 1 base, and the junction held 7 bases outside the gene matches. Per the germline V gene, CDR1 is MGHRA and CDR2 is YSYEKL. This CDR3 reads CASSLLAGVASYEQYF. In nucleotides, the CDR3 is TGCGCCAGCAGCCTCCTAGCGGGAGTGGCATCCTACGAGCAGTACTTC.

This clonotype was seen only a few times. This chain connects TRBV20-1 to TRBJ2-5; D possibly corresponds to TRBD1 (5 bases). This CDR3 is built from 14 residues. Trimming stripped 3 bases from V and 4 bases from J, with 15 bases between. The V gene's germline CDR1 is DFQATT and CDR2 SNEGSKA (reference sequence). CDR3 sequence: CSASLGPMGETQYF. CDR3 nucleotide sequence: TGCAGTGCTAGTCTGGGGCCGATGGGAGAGACCCAGTACTTC.

The chain's CDR3 is CASSLVSKPLYEQYF. CDR3 bases: TGTGCCAGCAGCTTAGTGTCCAAACCATTATACGAGCAGTACTTC. The chain is built from TRBV7-9 and TRBJ2-7; D gene unclear. The CDR3 contains 15 residues. Trimming cost V 1 base and J 4 bases, with 14 bases left between them. Germline values: CDR1 SEHNR, CDR2 FQNEAQ (reference sequence).

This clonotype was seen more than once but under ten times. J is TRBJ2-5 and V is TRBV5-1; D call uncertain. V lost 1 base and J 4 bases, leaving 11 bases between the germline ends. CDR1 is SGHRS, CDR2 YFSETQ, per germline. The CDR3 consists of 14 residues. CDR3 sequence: CASSLSMQRETQYF. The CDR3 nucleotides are TGCGCCAGCAGCTTGTCAATGCAGCGAGAGACCCAGTACTTC.

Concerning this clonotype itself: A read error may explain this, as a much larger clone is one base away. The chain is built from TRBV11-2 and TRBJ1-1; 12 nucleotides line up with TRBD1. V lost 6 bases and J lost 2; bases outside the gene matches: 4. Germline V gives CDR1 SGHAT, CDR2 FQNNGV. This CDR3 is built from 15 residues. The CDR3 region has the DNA TGTGCCAGCAGTGCCGGGACAGGGGGCAACACTGAAGCTTTCTTT. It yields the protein CASSAGTGGNTEAFF.